This T cell receptor (beta chain) derives from a study of blood T cell repertoires in COVID-19. Whole-study context: The study drew acute and convalescent COVID-19 samples from the United States, Italy and Spain. In each case, the material was cDNA or gDNA derived from T cells, B-cell-depleted T cells, or PBMCs.

Trimming shortened V by 0 bases and J by 8 bases, and 5 bases separated the two germline ends. Germline-derived CDR1 and CDR2 are SGHTA and FQGTGA. The CDR3 totals 12 residues. In the original workflow: Quantification of nucleated cells was approximated via reference gene primer amplification. TCRdb's table, derived via immunoSEQ multiplex PCR, lists solely in-frame clones and lacks some. For V, J and clone size, that table is used; D and trimming come from the DNA. The table lists 65,000 to 70,000 clones, 80% to 85% of them singletons. The origin of this receptor is a woman aged 55 to 70 with acute or convalescent COVID-19. The chain employs TRBV7-3 and TRBJ2-1; D perhaps matches TRBD2 (5 bases). Specimen: peripheral blood. DNA of the CDR3: TGTGCCAGCAGCTTAACAGCGGATGAGCAGTTCTTC. The encoded protein is CASSLTADEQFF.